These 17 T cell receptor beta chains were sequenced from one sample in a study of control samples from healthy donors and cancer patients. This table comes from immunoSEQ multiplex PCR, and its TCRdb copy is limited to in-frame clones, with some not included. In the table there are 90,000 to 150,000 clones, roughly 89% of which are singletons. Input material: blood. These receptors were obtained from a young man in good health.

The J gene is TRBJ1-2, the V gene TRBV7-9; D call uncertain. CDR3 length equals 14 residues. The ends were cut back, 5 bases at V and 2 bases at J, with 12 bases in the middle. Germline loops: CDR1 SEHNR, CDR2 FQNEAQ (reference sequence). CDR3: CASSPQTFNYGYTF. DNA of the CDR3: TGTGCCAGCAGCCCACAGACGTTCAACTATGGCTACACCTTC.

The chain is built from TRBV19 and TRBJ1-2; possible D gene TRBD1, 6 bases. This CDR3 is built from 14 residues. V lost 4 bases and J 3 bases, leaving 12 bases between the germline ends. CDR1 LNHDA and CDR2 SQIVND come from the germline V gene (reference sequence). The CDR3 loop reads CASSKGGVYYGYTF. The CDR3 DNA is TGTGCCAGTAGTAAGGGGGGAGTTTACTATGGCTACACCTTC.

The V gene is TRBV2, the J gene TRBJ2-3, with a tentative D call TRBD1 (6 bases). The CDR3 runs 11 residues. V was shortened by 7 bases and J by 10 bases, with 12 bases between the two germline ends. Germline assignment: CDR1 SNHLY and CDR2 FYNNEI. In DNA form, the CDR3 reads TGTGCCAGCATGCGGTCAGGGGCGCAGTATTTT. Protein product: CASMRSGAQYF. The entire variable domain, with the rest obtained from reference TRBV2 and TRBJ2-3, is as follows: EPEVTQTPSHQVTQMGQEVILRCVPISNHLYFYWYRQILGQKVEFLVSFYNNEISEKSEIFDDQFSVERPDGSNFTLKIRSTKLEDSAMYFCASMRSGAQYFGPGTRLTVL.

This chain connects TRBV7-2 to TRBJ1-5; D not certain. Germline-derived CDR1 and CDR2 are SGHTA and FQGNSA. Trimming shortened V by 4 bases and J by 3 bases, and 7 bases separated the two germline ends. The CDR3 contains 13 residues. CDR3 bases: TGTGCCAGCAGCTGGAGAGACAATCAGCCCCAGCATTTT. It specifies CASSWRDNQPQHF.

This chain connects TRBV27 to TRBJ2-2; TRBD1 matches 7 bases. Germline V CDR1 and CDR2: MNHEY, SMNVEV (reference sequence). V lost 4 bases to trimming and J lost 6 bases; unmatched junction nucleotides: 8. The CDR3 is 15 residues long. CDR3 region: CASSSLERGPGELFF. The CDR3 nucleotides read TGTGCCAGCAGTTCCCTTGAAAGGGGGCCCGGGGAGCTGTTTTTT.

CDR3 sequence (DNA): TGTGCCAGCACCGGGACTAGGGCCACCGGGGAGCTGTTTTTT. Protein: CASTGTRATGELFF. The V and J genes are TRBV2 and TRBJ2-2; 8 bases match TRBD2. V lost 7 bases and J lost 4; bases outside the gene matches: 5. Germline assignment: CDR1 SNHLY and CDR2 FYNNEI. The CDR3 consists of 14 residues.

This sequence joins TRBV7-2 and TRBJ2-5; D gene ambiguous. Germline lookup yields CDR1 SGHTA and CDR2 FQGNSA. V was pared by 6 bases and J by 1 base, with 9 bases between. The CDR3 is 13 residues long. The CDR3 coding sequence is TGTGCCAGCAGACGGGCAGTCCAAGAGACCCAGTACTTC. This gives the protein CASRRAVQETQYF. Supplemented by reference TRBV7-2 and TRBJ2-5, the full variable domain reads GAGVSQSPSNKVTEKGKDVELRCDPISGHTALYWYRQSLGQGLEFLIYFQGNSAPDKSGLPSDRFSAERTGGSVSTLTIQRTQQEDSAVYLCASRRAVQETQYFGPGTRLLVL.

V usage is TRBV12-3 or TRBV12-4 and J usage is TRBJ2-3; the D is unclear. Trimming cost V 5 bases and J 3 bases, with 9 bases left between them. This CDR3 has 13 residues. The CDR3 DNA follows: TGTGCCAGCAGTCCCCTGCAGACAGATACGCAGTATTTT. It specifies CASSPLQTDTQYF.

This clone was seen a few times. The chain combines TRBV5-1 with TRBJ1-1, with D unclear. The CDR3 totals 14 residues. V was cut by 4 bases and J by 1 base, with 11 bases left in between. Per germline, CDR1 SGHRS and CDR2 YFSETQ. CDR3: CASSPTLGNTEAFF. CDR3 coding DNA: TGCGCCAGCAGCCCCACCTTGGGGAACACTGAAGCTTTCTTT.

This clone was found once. CDR3 DNA sequence: TGTGCCAGCAGCCCTTCGGGGGGAATCTACAATGAGCAGTTCTTC. It is translated as CASSPSGGIYNEQFF. V and J are TRBV2 and TRBJ2-1; 7 nucleotides align to TRBD2. Trimming at V came to 6 bases and at J to 3 bases, leaving 8 bases not matched to a gene. The CDR3 totals 15 residues. Germline V CDR1 and CDR2: SNHLY, FYNNEI.

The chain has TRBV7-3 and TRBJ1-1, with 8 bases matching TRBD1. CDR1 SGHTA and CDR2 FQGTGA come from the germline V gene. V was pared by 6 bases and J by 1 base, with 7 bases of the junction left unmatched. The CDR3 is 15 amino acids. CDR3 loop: CASRSSDRGNTEAFF. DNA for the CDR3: TGTGCCAGCAGGTCTTCAGACAGGGGGAACACTGAAGCTTTCTTT.

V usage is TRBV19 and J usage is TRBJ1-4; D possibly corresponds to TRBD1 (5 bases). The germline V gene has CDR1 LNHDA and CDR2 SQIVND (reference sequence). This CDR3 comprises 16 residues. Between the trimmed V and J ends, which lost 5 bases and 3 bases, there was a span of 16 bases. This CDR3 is CASSSSLGGANEKLFF. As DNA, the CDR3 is TGTGCCAGTAGTTCCTCACTCGGAGGGGCTAATGAAAAACTGTTTTTT.

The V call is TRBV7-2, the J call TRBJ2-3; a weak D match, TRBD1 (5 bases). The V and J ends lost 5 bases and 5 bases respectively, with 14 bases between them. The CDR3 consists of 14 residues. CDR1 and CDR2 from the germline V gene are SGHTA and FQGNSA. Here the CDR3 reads CASSPNIGVDTQYF. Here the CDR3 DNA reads TGTGCCAGCAGCCCAAATATAGGGGTAGATACGCAGTATTTT.

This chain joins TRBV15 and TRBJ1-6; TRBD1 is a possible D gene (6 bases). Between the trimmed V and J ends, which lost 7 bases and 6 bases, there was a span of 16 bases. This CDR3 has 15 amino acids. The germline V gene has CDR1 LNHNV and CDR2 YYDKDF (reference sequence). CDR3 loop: CATNPPGEINSPLHF. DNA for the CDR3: TGTGCCACCAACCCTCCAGGGGAGATTAATTCACCCCTCCACTTT. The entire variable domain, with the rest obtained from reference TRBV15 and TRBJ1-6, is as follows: DAMVIQNPRYQVTQFGKPVTLSCSQTLNHNVMYWYQQKSSQAPKLLFHYYDKDFNNEADTPDNFQSRRPNTSFCFLDIRSPGLGDTAMYLCATNPPGEINSPLHFGNGTRLTVT.

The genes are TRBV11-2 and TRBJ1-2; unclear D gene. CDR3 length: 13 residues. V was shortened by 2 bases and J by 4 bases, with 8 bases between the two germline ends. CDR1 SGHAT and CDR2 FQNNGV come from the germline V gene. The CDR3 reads CASSLRELYGYTF. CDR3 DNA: TGTGCCAGCAGCTTACGGGAACTCTATGGCTACACCTTC.

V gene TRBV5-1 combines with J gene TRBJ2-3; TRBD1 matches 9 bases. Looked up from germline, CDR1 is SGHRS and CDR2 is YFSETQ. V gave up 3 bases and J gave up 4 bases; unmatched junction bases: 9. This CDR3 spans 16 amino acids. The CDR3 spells CASSWLQGARPDTQYF. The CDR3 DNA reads TGCGCCAGCAGCTGGCTACAGGGGGCCCGGCCAGATACGCAGTATTTT.

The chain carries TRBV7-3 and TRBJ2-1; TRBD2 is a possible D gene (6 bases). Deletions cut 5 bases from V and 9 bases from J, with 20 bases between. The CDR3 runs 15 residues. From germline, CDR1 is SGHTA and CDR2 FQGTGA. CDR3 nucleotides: TGTGCCAGCAGCCAAAGGATGGGGGGAGCGGGTGAGCAGTTCTTC. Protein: CASSQRMGGAGEQFF.